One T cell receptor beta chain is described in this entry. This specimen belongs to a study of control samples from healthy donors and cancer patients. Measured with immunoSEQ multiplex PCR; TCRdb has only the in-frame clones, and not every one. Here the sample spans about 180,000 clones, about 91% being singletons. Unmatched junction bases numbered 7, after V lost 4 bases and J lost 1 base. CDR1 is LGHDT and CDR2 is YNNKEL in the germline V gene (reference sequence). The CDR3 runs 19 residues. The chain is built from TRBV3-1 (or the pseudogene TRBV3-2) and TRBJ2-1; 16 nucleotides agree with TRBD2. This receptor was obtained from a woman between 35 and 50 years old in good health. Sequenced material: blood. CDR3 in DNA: TGTGCCAGCAGCCTGGGACTAGCGGGGGGGCCGATTTCCTACAATGAGCAGTTCTTC. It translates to CASSLGLAGGPISYNEQFF.